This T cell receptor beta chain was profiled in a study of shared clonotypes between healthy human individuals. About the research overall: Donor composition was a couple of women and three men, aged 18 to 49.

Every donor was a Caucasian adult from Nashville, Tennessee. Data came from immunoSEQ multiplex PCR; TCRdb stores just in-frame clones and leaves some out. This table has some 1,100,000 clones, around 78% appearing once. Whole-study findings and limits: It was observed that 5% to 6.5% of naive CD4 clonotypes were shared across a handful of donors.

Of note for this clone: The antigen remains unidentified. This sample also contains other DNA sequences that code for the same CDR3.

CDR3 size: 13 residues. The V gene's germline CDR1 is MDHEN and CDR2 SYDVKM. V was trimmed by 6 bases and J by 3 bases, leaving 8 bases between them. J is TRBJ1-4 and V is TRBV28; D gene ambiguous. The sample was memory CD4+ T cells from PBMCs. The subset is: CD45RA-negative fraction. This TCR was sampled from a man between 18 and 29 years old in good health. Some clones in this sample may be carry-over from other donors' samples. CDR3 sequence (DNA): TGTGCCAGCAGGAGGTCCCCTAATGAAAAACTGTTTTTT. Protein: CASRRSPNEKLFF.